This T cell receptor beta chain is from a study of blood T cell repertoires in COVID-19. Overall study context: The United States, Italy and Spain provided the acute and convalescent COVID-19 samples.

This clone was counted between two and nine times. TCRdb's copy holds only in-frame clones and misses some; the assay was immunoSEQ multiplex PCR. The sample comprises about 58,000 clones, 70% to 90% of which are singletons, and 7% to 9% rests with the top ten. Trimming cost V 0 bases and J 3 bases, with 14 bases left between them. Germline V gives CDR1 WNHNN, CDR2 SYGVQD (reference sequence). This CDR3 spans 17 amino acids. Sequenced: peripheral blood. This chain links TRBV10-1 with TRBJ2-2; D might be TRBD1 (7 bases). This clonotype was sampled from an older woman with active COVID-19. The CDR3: CASSESPGGSYTGELFF. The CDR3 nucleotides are TGCGCCAGCAGTGAGTCCCCAGGGGGGAGTTACACCGGGGAGCTGTTTTTT.